These T cell receptor beta chains were read from a single sample in a study of blood T cell repertoires in COVID-19. Measured with immunoSEQ multiplex PCR; TCRdb has only the in-frame clones, and not every one. The data hold some 280,000 clones, with roughly 89% observed a single time. Sequencing was done on a sample of peripheral blood. All receptors come from a woman aged 25 to 45 with active or convalescent COVID-19. CDR3s include the opening cysteine and the closing phenylalanine or tryptophan. The order of the fields is clone size, V gene, CDR3 protein. For some rows the clone size is stated as once, few or many, or as a class when expanded; others skip it.

>-|TRBV2
CASSGEGAYEKLFF
>once|TRBV7-9
CASSPQGLETQYF
>-|TRBV18
CASSPRPGQGYEQYF
>-|TRBV7-9
CASSPPGGAEVYEQYF
>-|TRBV7-3
CASSLKSPSGGTDTQYF
>few|TRBV3-1/TRBV3-2
CASSHTGNNYGYTF
>-|TRBV7-2
CASSPGTATYEQYF
>once|TRBV25-1
CASSAPGTVNDYTF
>-|TRBV6-2/TRBV6-3
CASSDGGAGQPQHF
>few|TRBV2
CASSERGGGAFF
>-|TRBV28
CASSPQGVGSPLHF
>-|TRBV5-4
CASSLGRNTEAFF
>-|TRBV4-1
CASSQELAGLAIRETQYF
>-|TRBV5-1
CASREYNEQFF
>-|TRBV6-2/TRBV6-3
CASSAEGADTQYF
>-|TRBV5-6
CASSLSKEQFF
>-|TRBV21-1
CASSKACSGELFF